The 12 T cell receptor beta chains in this list originate from one sample, sequenced in a study of T cell repertoires in cytomegalovirus infection (dated by TCRdb to between 2018 and 2021). The treatment or condition label on this specimen signifies: in vitro stimulation with specific CMV peptide epitopes to enrich CMV-specific T cells. The sequencer listed for this sample is Illumina HiSeq 1500. TCRdb's own reprocessing of the public reads used fastp at Q25 and MiXCR and kept productive beta chains. Entries are consolidated by CDR3 protein sequence, retaining the most common genes and DNA. The sample data list a few hundred thousand distinct CDR3 sequences, and over 35% of these were observed just once. The top ten hold about half of the sample. No antigen is known for these receptors. The sequencing here drew on cultured PBMCs, taken from culture after CMV antigen stimulation. The source of these receptors is a human donor in good health (CMV status not recorded). Some clones in this sample may be carry-over from other donors' samples.

The chain has TRBV11-2 and TRBJ2-2, with D tentatively TRBD1 (5 bases). The CDR3 totals 14 residues. Germline V gene lookup returns CDR1 SGHAT and CDR2 FQNNGV. V was shortened by 6 bases and J by 6 bases, with 14 bases between the two germline ends. The CDR3 loop reads CASRPRGPPGELFF. The DNA of the CDR3 is TGTGCCAGCAGACCAAGGGGTCCACCCGGGGAGCTGTTTTTT.

At least ten counts were recorded for this clonotype. J is TRBJ2-7 and V is TRBV7-2, with D perhaps matching TRBD1 (5 bases). The V end lost 3 bases, the J end lost 4 bases, and 13 bases lay between the germline ends. CDR1 and CDR2 (germline): SGHTA, FQGNSA. This CDR3 has 14 residues. The CDR3 DNA reads TGTGCCAGCAGCTTGAAGACAGTCACTTACGAGCAGTACTTC. Its protein product is CASSLKTVTYEQYF.

CDR3 region: CASSSSLIGTEAFF. The CDR3 nucleotides read TGTGCCAGCAGCTCCTCACTTATTGGGACTGAAGCTTTCTTT. The chain is built from TRBV7-2 and TRBJ1-1; D remains ambiguous. Trimming cost V 4 bases and J 5 bases, with 14 bases left between them. This CDR3 contains 14 residues. Germline CDR1 reads SGHTA; CDR2 reads FQGNSA.

The chain has TRBV11-2 and TRBJ2-7, with 8 bases that match TRBD2. The V and J ends lost 4 bases and 0 bases, in that order; junction bases with no gene match: 8. The CDR3 extends over 16 amino acids. CDR1 SGHAT and CDR2 FQNNGV come from the germline V gene. The CDR3 DNA is TGTGCCAGCAGCTCCTTTAGCGGGATTTCCTCCTACGAGCAGTACTTC. Encoded protein: CASSSFSGISSYEQYF.

J is TRBJ2-7 and V is TRBV14; D may be TRBD1 (5 bases). V lost 2 bases and J 9 bases, leaving 11 bases between the germline ends. Germline values: CDR1 SGHDN, CDR2 FVKESK. CDR3 length equals 12 residues. Here the CDR3 DNA reads TGTGCCAGCAGCCAACACAAAAGGGGGCAGTACTTC. This codes for CASSQHKRGQYF. Based on the CDR3 plus reference TRBV14 and TRBJ2-7, the full variable domain is EAGVTQFPSHSVIEKGQTVTLRCDPISGHDNLYWYRRVMGKEIKFLLHFVKESKQDESGMPNNRFLAERTGGTYSTLKVQPAELEDSGVYFCASSQHKRGQYFGPGTRLTVT.

This clonotype has only a few counts. This rearrangement joins TRBV24-1 to TRBJ2-3; TRBD2 aligns across 14 bases. J was trimmed by 3 bases and V by 4 bases; bases with no gene match: 8. The CDR3 runs to 18 residues. The germline gives CDR1 KGHDR, CDR2 SFDVKD. CDR3 in DNA: TGTGCCACCAGTGACCCCCTGGGACTAGCGGGGGAGACAGATACGCAGTATTTT. Protein product: CATSDPLGLAGETDTQYF.

This clonotype was found a few times. The CDR3 region has the DNA TGCGCCAGCAGCACAGGGCAACCTAACTATGGCTACACCTTC. Its translation: CASSTGQPNYGYTF. The chain links TRBV5-1 to TRBJ1-2; a possible D gene is TRBD1 (6 bases). Germline V gene lookup returns CDR1 SGHRS and CDR2 YFSETQ. The V end lost 4 bases, the J end lost 0 bases, and 10 bases lay between the germline ends. The CDR3 has 14 amino acids. The entire variable domain, with the rest obtained from reference TRBV5-1 and TRBJ1-2, is as follows: KAGVTQTPRYLIKTRGQQVTLSCSPISGHRSVSWYQQTPGQGLQFLFEYFSETQRNKGNFPGRFSGRQFSNSRSEMNVSTLELGDSALYLCASSTGQPNYGYTFGSGTRLTVV.

This clonotype was found once. This clone may be a read error of a much larger clone one base away. The rearrangement links TRBV13 to TRBJ2-7, with 8 bases fitting TRBD1. The CDR3 consists of 13 residues. Germline CDR1 reads PRHDT; CDR2 reads FYEKMQ (reference sequence). V lost 5 bases, J lost 2 bases, and 2 bases stayed unmatched. DNA of the CDR3: TGTGCCAGCAGCCAACAGGGGGCCTACGAGCAGTACTTC. Encoded protein: CASSQQGAYEQYF.

This rearrangement joins TRBV7-2 to TRBJ2-3; 9 nucleotides agree with TRBD2. The trim removed 2 bases at V and 0 bases at J, leaving 3 bases unmatched. The V gene's germline CDR1 is SGHTA and CDR2 FQGNSA. This CDR3 spans 16 amino acids. The CDR3 DNA is TGTGCCAGCAGCTTACAGCTAGCGGGGAGCACAGATACGCAGTATTTT. Amino acid sequence: CASSLQLAGSTDTQYF.

This clonotype has only a few counts. This chain links TRBV7-9 with TRBJ1-5; D gene uncertain. V was clipped by 2 bases and J by 3 bases, with 8 bases between them. Germline V gene lookup returns CDR1 SEHNR and CDR2 FQNEAQ (reference sequence). This CDR3 is built from 14 residues. The DNA of the CDR3 is TGTGCCAGCAGCTTATCGAGTAACAATCAGCCCCAGCATTTT. Protein product: CASSLSSNNQPQHF.

CDR3 DNA: TGCAGTGCCAGGGTACAGGGGTTACATTCACCCCTCCACTTT. Its translation is CSARVQGLHSPLHF. J is TRBJ1-6 and V is TRBV20-1; 7 positions agree with TRBD1. Germline assignment: CDR1 DFQATT and CDR2 SNEGSKA (reference sequence). The CDR3 is made up of 14 amino acids. Trimming cost V 6 bases and J 8 bases; bases outside gene matches: 10.

The gene calls are TRBV6-8 and TRBJ2-1, with D perhaps TRBD1 or TRBD2 (6 bases each). The CDR3 has 16 residues. Trimming cost V 4 bases and J 8 bases, with 21 bases left between them. Germline CDR1 is MNHGY and CDR2 is SAAAGT. The CDR3 DNA reads TGTGCCAGCAGTTCCCCCTCGGGGGCCGGGAGAGATGAGCAGTTCTTC. Its protein product is CASSSPSGAGRDEQFF.